This T cell receptor (beta chain) was recovered during a study of CD8 T cells in ankylosing spondylitis. Whole-study findings and limits: Prior literature has documented some motif variants in synovial fluid and blood from reactive arthritis. Disease-associated clones were reportedly significantly overrepresented in matched ankylosing spondylitis synovial fluid. Disease-linked clones displayed a CD8+ phenotype and appeared relatively rarely in peripheral blood.

Construction of TCR beta libraries was performed using quantitative 5'-RACE with molecular barcodes. TCRdb re-analysed the 5' RACE reads in MiXCR, keeping a single row per CDR3 protein. The sample lists about 90,000 distinct CDR3 sequences, around 30% occurring once. This clonotype was detected many times. Antigen: not known. Germline V gene lookup returns CDR1 SGHTA and CDR2 FQGNSA. The CDR3 runs to 14 residues. The V gene lost 5 bases and the J gene lost 1 base, with 9 bases spanning the gap. V is TRBV7-2 and J is TRBJ1-5, with TRBD1 as a possible D gene (6 bases). Source material: blood, either unsorted or a sorted T cell fraction (not recorded which). The sequence derives from a male donor with ankylosing spondylitis or in good health (not recorded which). This CDR3 reads CASSPQGSNQPQHF. The CDR3 DNA reads TGTGCCAGCAGCCCGCAGGGGAGCAATCAGCCCCAGCATTTT.